Sequencing of this TCR beta chain was carried out in a study of CD8 T cells in Susac syndrome (dated by TCRdb to the late 2010s). At the level of the whole study: Among the Susac syndrome patients who were sequenced, clinically active disease was present in six and clinical remission was observed in roughly eight. Susac syndrome patients were therapy-naive, on corticosteroids (some also receiving IVIg), or on IVIg alone at blood withdrawal. Repertoire sequencing was used to test whether CD8+ T cell activation and differentiation in Susac syndrome was antigen driven.

Points the paper makes about the study in general: The number of individuals in the TCR sequencing and HLA analysis was acknowledged as relatively small. In patients with Susac syndrome, the CD4+ T cell repertoire showed no detectable clonal expansion.

RNA was extracted using the RNeasy kit, and roughly 0.5 to 1 ug of the RNA was reverse transcribed with random hexamers. The immunoSEQ multiplex PCR assay, covering 54 Vbeta and 13 Jbeta segments, was used to amplify TCR beta CDR3 regions. PCR amplification bias was corrected using a synthetic template baseline for primer optimization and computational correction. As for the authors' bioinformatics: Reads were annotated to V, D and J genes according to IMGT and were analyzed with immunoSEQ Analyzer, with only productive sequences retained. Clonality was computed as one minus Shannon entropy normalized by log2 of the number of productive unique sequences. For each patient and control, public and private clones were evaluated among the 100 most prevalent clones. Clones were defined as Susac-specific when absent from the healthy and MS cohorts, from fewer than 1,300 published viral clones and from other ImmuneACCESS disease sequences. The public reads were reanalyzed by TCRdb: fastp trimming at Q25, MiXCR alignment, in-frame beta chains only. Each CDR3 protein gets just one entry, which takes the most common genes and DNA from the rows behind it. These V and J calls rely on TCRdb rather than the paper's analysis. This sample comprises just under 95,000 distinct CDR3 sequences, roughly 94% of them detected only once. Jointly, the top ten make up roughly 0.3% of the sample.

A word on this clonotype: Its antigen remains unidentified. Base quality data are lacking; no much larger clone is found one base away.

Peripheral blood CD8+ and CD4+ T cells from healthy donors, Susac syndrome patients and multiple sclerosis patients were profiled using high-throughput TCR beta sequencing. Susac syndrome patients met recently defined diagnostic criteria for definite or probable disease. Bulk CD8+ and CD4+ T cells were purified magnetically by negative isolation, whereas CD8+ TEMRA cells were enriched by FACS. Blood was drawn into EDTA tubes, processed within 24 hours, and PBMCs were isolated by density gradient centrifugation. PBMCs intended for TCR sequencing were cryopreserved in liquid nitrogen and were subsequently thawed in a 37 degrees C water bath. A purity of at least 90% was achieved for sorted or isolated CD4+, CD8+ and CD8+ TEMRA cells. Sequencing was carried out using CD4+ T cells from PBMCs. The clonotype was recovered from a human donor with Susac syndrome.

This receptor has the CDR3 CSARDASSGGPDTQYF. Here is the DNA: TGCAGTGCTAGAGACGCAAGTAGCGGGGGGCCAGATACGCAGTATTTT. This sequence uses TRBV20-1 and TRBJ2-3; the central 10 bases match TRBD2. Looking up the germline V gene (reference sequence) yields CDR1 DFQATT and CDR2 SNEGSKA. The CDR3 goes from the cysteine to the phenylalanine over 16 residues. Only the CDR3 region is kept as DNA, spanning 48 bases read in frame from base 1. Trimming leaves V shorter by 0 bases and J shorter by 4 bases, with the junction holding 7 bases beyond the gene matches.